The TCR beta chain under discussion was sequenced for a study of control samples from healthy donors and cancer patients. Clones were read by immunoSEQ multiplex PCR, and TCRdb kept only the in-frame ones, dropping some. Among roughly 59,000 clones listed, more than 90% were seen once. V was clipped by 2 bases and J by 4 bases, with 9 bases between them. CDR3 size: 15 residues. CDR1 is KGHSH, CDR2 LQKENI, per germline. This chain connects TRBV18 to TRBJ2-6; the D is unclear. The sequenced material came from PBMCs. The receptor was isolated from a man in his forties or fifties with colorectal cancer. CDR3 in amino acids: CASSPTPRGANVLTF. CDR3 nucleotides: TGTGCCAGCTCACCAACCCCCAGGGGGGCCAACGTCCTGACTTTC.